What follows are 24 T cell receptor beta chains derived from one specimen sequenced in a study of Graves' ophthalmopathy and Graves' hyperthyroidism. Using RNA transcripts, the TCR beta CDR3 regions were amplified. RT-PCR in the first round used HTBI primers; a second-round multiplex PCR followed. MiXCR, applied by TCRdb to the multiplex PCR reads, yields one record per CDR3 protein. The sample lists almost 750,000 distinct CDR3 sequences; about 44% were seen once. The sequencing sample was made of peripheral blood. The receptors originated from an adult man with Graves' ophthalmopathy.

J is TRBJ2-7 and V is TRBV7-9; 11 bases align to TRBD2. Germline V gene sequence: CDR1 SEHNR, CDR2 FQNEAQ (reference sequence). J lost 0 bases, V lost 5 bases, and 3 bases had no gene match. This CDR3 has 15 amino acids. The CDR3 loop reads CASSKTSGNSYEQYF. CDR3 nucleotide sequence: TGTGCCAGCAGCAAGACTAGCGGGAACTCCTACGAGCAGTACTTC.

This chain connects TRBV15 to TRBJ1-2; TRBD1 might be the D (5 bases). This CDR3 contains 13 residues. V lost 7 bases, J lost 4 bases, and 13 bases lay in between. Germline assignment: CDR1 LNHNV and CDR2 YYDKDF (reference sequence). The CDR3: CATKQKTAYGYTF. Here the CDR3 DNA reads TGTGCCACCAAACAAAAGACAGCCTATGGCTACACCTTC. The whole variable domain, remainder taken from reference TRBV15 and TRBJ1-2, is DAMVIQNPRYQVTQFGKPVTLSCSQTLNHNVMYWYQQKSSQAPKLLFHYYDKDFNNEADTPDNFQSRRPNTSFCFLDIRSPGLGDTAMYLCATKQKTAYGYTFGSGTRLTVV.

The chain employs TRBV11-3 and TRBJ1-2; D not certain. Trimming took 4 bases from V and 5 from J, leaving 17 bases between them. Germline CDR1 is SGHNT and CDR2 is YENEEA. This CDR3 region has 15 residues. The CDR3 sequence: CASSSGRSSLYGYTF. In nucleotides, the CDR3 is TGTGCCAGCAGCTCCGGTAGAAGCTCCCTTTATGGCTACACCTTC.

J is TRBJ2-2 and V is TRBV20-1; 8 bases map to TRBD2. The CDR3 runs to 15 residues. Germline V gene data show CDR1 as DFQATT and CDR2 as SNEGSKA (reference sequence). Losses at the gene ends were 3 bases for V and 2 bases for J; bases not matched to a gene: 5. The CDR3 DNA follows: TGCAGTGCTAGTTCCGGGAGGGGAAACACCGGGGAGCTGTTTTTT. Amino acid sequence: CSASSGRGNTGELFF.

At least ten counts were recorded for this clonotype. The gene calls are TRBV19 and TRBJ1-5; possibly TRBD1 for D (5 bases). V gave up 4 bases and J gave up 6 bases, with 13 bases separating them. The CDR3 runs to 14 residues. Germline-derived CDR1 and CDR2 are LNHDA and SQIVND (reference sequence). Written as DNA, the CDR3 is TGTGCCAGTAGTAGTTTAGAGGGGTCTCAGCCCCAGCATTTT. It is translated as CASSSLEGSQPQHF.

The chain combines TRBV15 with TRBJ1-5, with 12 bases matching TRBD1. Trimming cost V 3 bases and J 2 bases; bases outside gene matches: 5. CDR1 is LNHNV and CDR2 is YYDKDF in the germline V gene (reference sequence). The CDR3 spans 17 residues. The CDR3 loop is CATSSVGTGGGNQPQHF. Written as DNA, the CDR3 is TGTGCCACCAGCAGCGTTGGGACAGGGGGCGGCAATCAGCCCCAGCATTTT.

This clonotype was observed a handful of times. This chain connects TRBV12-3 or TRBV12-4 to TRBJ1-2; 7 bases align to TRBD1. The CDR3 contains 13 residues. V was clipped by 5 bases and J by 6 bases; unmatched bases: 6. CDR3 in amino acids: CASSTKGGHGYTF. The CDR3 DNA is TGTGCCAGCAGTACCAAAGGGGGCCATGGCTACACCTTC.

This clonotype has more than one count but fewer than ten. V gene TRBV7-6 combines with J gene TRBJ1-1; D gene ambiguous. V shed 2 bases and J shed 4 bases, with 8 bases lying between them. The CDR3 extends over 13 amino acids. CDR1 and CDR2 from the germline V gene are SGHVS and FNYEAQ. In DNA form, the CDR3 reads TGTGCCAGCAGCTTAAAGACTGGCACTGAAGCTTTCTTT. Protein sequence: CASSLKTGTEAFF.

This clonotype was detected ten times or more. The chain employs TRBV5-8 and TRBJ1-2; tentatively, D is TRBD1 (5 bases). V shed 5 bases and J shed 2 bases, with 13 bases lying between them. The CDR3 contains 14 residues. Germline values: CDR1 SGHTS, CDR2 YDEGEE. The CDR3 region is CASSRDGPNYGYTF. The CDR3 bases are TGTGCCAGCAGTCGGGACGGACCAAACTATGGCTACACCTTC.

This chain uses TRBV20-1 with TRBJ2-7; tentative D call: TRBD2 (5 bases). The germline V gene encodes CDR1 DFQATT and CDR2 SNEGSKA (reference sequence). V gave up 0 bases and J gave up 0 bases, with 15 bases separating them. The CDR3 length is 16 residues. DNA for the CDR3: TGCAGTGCTAGAGACAAGTGGCAAGGGAGCTCCTACGAGCAGTACTTC. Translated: CSARDKWQGSSYEQYF.

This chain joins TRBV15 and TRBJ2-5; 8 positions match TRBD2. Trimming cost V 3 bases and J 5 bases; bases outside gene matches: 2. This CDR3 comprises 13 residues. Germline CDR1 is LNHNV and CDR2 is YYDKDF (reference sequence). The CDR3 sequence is CATSSRTSETQYF. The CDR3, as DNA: TGTGCCACCAGCAGCCGGACTAGCGAGACCCAGTACTTC.

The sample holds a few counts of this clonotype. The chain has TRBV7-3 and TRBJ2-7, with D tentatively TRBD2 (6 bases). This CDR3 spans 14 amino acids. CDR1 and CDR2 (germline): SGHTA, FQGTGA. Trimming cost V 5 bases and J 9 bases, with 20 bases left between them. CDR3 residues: CASSPSNGGGGQYF. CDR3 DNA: TGTGCCAGCAGCCCTAGTAACGGGGGTGGGGGGCAGTACTTC.

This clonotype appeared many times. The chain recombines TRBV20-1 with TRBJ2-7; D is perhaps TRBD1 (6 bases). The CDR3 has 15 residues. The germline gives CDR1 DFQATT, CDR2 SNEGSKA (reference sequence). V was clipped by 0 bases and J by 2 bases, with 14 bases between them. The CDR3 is CSARDHAGVPYEQYF. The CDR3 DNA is TGCAGTGCTAGAGATCATGCAGGGGTTCCCTACGAGCAGTACTTC.

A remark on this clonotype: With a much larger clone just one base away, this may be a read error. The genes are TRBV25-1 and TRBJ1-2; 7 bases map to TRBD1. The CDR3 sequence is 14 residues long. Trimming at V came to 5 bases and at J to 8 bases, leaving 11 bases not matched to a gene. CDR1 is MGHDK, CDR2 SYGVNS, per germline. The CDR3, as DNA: TGTGCCAGCAGTTACTCCGACAGGGTAGGGGGCTACACCTTC. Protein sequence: CASSYSDRVGGYTF.

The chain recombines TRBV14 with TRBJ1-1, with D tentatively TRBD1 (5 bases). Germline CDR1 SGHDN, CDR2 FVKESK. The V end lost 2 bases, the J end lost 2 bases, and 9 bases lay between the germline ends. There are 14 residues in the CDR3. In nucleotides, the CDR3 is TGTGCCAGCAGCCAAAATACAGGAAACACTGAAGCTTTCTTT. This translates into CASSQNTGNTEAFF.

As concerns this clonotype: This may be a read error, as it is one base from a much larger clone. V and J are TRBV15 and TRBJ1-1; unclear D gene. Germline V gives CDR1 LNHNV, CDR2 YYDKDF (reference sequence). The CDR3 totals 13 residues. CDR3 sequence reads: CAASRDLGSEAFF. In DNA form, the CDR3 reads TGTGCCGCCAGCAGAGATCTGGGGTCTGAAGCTTTCTTT.

This CDR3 is CASSQKGDLSNQPQHF. The CDR3 coding sequence is TGCGCCAGCAGCCAAAAAGGGGACCTTAGCAATCAGCCCCAGCATTTT. This chain joins TRBV4-1 and TRBJ1-5; D possibly corresponds to TRBD1 (5 bases). Per germline, CDR1 MGHRA and CDR2 YSYEKL. There are 16 residues in the CDR3. V was clipped by 2 bases and J by 0 bases, with 11 bases between them.

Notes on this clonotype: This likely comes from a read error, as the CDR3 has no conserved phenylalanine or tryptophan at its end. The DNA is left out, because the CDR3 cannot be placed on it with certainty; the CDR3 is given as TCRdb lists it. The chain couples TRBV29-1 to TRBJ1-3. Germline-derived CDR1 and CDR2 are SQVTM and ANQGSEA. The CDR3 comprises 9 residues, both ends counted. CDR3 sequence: CSVESTSGS.

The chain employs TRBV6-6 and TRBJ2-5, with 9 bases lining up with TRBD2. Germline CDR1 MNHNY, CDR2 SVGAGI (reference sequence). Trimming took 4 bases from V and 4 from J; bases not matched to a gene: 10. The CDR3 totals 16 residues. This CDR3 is CASSSRVAGEGETQYF. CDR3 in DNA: TGTGCCAGCAGTTCCCGGGTAGCGGGAGAGGGAGAGACCCAGTACTTC.

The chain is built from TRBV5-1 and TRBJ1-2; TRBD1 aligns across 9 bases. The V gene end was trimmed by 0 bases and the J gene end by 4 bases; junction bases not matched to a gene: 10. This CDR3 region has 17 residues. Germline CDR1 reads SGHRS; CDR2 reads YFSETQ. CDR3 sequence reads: CASSLGPPGTGLYGYTF. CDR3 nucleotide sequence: TGCGCCAGCAGCTTGGGACCTCCCGGGACAGGGCTCTATGGCTACACCTTC. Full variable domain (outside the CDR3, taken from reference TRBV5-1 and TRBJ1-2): KAGVTQTPRYLIKTRGQQVTLSCSPISGHRSVSWYQQTPGQGLQFLFEYFSETQRNKGNFPGRFSGRQFSNSRSEMNVSTLELGDSALYLCASSLGPPGTGLYGYTFGSGTRLTVV.

CDR3 in amino acids: CASSLASSGGYGYTF. Written as DNA, the CDR3 is TGTGCCAGCAGCTTAGCTAGTTCAGGGGGCTATGGCTACACCTTC. The V and J genes are TRBV11-2 and TRBJ1-2, with TRBD1 identical over 7 bases. CDR3 length: 15 residues. The trim removed 1 base at V and 4 bases at J, leaving 6 bases unmatched. Per germline, CDR1 SGHAT and CDR2 FQNNGV.

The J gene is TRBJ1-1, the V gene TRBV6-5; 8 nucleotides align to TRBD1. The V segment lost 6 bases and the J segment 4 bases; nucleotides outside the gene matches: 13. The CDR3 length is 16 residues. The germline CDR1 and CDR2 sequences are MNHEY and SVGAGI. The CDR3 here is CASRASGTGKGTEAFF. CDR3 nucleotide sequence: TGTGCCAGCAGAGCAAGCGGGACAGGTAAAGGCACTGAAGCTTTCTTT.

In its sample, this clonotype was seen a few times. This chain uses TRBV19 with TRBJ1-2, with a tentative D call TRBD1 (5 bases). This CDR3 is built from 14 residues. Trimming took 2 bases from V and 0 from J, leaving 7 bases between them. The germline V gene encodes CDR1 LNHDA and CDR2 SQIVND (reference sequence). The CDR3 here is CASSISGTNYGYTF. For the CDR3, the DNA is TGTGCCAGTAGTATATCAGGGACTAACTATGGCTACACCTTC.

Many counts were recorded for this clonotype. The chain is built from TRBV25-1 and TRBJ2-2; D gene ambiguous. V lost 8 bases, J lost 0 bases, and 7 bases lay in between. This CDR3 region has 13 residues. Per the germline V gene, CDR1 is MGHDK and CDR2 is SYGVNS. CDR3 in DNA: TGTGCCAGCCGGACGGCGAACACCGGGGAGCTGTTTTTT. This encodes CASRTANTGELFF.